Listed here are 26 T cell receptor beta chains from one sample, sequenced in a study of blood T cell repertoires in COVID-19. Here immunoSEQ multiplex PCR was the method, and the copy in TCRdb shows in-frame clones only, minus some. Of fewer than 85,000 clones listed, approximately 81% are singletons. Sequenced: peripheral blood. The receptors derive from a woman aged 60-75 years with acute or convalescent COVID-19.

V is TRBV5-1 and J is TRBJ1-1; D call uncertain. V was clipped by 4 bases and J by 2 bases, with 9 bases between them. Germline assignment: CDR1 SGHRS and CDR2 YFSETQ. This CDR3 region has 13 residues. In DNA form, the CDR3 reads TGCGCCAGCAGCCAACAGCAAAACACTGAAGCTTTCTTT. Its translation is CASSQQQNTEAFF.

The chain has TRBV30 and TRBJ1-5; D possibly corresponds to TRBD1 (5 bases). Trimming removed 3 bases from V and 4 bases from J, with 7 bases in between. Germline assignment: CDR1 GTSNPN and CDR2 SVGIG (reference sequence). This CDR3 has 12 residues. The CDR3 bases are TGTGCCTGGAGCCAGGGTAATCAGCCCCAGCATTTT. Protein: CAWSQGNQPQHF.

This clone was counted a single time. Written as DNA, the CDR3 is TGTGCCAGCAGTCACGCGGACTCCTACTTAGTCACCGGGGAGCTGTTTTTT. Its protein is CASSHADSYLVTGELFF. The chain uses TRBV7-9 and TRBJ2-2, with D perhaps matching TRBD2 (5 bases). With 6 bases removed from V and 4 bases from J, the gap between germline ends came to 21 bases. CDR1 and CDR2 (germline): SEHNR, FQNEAQ (reference sequence). CDR3 length: 17 amino acids.

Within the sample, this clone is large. The chain's CDR3 is CSVLGQGERGYTF. The CDR3 DNA reads TGCAGCGTCCTGGGACAGGGCGAAAGAGGCTACACCTTC. The rearrangement uses TRBV29-1 and TRBJ1-2; 9 bases fit TRBD1. The CDR3 runs 13 residues. The J segment lost 8 bases and the V segment lost 6 bases, leaving 10 bases of the junction unmatched. Germline CDR1 and CDR2: SQVTM and ANQGSEA.

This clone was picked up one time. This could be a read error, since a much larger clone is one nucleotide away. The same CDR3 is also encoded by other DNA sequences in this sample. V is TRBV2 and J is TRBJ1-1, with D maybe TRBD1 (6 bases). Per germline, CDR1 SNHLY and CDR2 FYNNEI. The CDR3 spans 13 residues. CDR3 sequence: CASSPLQGTEAFF. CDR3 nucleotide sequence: TGTGCCAGCAGTCCCCTACAGGGAACTGAAGCCTTCTTT.

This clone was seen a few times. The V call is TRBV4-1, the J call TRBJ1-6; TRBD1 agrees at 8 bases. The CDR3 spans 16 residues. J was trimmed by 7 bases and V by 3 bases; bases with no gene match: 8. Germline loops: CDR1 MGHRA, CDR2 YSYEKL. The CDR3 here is CASSHEDRGDNSPLHF. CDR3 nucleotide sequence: TGCGCCAGCAGCCATGAAGACAGGGGCGACAATTCACCCCTCCACTTT.

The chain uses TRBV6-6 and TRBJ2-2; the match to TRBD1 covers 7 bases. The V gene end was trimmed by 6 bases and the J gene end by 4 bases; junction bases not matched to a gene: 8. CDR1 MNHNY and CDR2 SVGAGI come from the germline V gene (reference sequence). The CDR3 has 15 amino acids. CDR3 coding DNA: TGTGCCAGCAGACTAGGGGGCGGTGGCACCGGGGAGCTGTTTTTT. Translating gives CASRLGGGGTGELFF.

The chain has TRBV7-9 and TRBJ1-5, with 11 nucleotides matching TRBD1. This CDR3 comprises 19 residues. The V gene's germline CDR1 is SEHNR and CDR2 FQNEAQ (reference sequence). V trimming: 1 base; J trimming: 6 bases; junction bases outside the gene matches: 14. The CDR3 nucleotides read TGTGCCAGCAGCTTAGTATCTTTGGCGGACAGGGGGCAAAGTCAGCCCCAGCATTTT. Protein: CASSLVSLADRGQSQPQHF.

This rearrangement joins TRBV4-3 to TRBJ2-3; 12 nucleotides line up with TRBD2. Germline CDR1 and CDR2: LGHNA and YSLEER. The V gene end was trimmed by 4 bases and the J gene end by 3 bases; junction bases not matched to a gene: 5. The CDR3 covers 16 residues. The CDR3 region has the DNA TGCGCCAGCAGCCTAAGACTAGCGGGGGAGACAGATACGCAGTATTTT. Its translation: CASSLRLAGETDTQYF.

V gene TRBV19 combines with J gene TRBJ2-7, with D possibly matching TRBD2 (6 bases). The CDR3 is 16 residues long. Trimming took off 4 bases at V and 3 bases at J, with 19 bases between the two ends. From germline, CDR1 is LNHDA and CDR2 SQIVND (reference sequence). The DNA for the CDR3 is TGTGCCAGTAGTAGGGGCCGCGGCAGGGAGGACTACGAGCAGTACTTC. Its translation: CASSRGRGREDYEQYF.

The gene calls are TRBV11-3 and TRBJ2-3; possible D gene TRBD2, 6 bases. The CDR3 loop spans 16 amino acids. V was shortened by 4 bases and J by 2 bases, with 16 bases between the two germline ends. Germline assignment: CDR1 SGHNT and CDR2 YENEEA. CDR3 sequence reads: CASSYSGRGLTDTQYF. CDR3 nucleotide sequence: TGTGCCAGCAGCTACTCTGGGCGGGGACTCACAGATACGCAGTATTTT.

This chain's CDR3 is CASSLRRESWGTGGYGYTF. The CDR3 coding sequence is TGTGCCAGCAGTTTAAGGAGGGAGTCTTGGGGGACAGGGGGCTATGGCTACACCTTC. The chain combines TRBV27 with TRBJ1-2, with 11 positions matching TRBD1. The length of the CDR3 is 19 residues. Germline-derived CDR1 and CDR2 are MNHEY and SMNVEV (reference sequence). The V and J ends lost 2 bases and 4 bases, in that order; junction bases with no gene match: 15.

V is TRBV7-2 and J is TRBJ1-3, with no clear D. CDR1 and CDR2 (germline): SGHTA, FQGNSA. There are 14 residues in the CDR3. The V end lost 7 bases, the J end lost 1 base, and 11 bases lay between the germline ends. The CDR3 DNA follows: TGTGCCAGCACTTATACGGGTTCTGGAAACACCATATATTTT. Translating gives CASTYTGSGNTIYF.

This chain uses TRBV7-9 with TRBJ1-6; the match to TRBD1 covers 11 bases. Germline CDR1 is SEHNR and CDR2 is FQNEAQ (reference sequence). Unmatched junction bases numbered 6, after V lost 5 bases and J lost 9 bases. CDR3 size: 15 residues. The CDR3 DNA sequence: TGTGCCAGCAGCGCGGGACAGGGGGAGGGTTCACCCCTCCACTTT. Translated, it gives CASSAGQGEGSPLHF.

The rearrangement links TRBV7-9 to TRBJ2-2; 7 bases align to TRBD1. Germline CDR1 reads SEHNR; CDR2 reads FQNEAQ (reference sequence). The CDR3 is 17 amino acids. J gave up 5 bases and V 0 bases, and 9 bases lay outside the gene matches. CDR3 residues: CASSLAPGQVGTGELFF. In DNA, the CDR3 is TGTGCCAGCAGCTTAGCCCCTGGACAGGTTGGAACCGGGGAGCTGTTTTTT.

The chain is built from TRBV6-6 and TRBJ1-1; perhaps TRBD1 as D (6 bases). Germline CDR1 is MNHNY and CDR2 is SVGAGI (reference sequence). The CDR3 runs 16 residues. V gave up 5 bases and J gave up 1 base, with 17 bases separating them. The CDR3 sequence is CASSPTRQVTNTEAFF. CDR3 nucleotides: TGTGCCAGCAGTCCAACTCGACAGGTCACGAACACTGAAGCTTTCTTT.

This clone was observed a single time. The CDR3 here is CASSLPGPRETQYF. The CDR3 nucleotides are TGTGCCAGTAGTCTTCCCGGCCCCAGGGAGACCCAGTACTTC. The chain links TRBV19 to TRBJ2-5; D not certain. The CDR3 spans 14 residues. The V end lost 5 bases, the J end lost 5 bases, and 15 bases lay between the germline ends. Per the germline V gene, CDR1 is LNHDA and CDR2 is SQIVND (reference sequence).

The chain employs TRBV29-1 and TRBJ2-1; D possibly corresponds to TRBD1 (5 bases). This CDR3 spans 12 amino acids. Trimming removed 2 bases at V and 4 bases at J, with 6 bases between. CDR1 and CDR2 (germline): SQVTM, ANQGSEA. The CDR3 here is CSVEPGYNEQFF. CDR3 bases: TGCAGCGTTGAACCAGGGTACAATGAGCAGTTCTTC.

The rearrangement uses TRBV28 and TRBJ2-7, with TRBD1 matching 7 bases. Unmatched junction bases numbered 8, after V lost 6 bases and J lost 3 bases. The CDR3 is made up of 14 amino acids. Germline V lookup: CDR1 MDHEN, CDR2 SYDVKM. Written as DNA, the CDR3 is TGTGCCAGCAGACAGTGGGACAGAGACTACGAGCAGTACTTC. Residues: CASRQWDRDYEQYF.

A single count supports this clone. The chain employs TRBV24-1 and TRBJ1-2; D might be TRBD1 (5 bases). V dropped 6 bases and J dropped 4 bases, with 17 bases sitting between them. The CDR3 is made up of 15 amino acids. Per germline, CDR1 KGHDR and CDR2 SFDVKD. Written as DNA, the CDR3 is TGTGCCACCAGTCCCCGTGACAGAGGATTCTATGGCTACACCTTC. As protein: CATSPRDRGFYGYTF.

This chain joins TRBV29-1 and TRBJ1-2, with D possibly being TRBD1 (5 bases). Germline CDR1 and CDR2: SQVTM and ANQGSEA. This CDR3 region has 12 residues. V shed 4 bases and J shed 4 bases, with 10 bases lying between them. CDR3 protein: CSVAGLRYGYTF. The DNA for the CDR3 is TGCAGCGTTGCAGGGCTCCGCTATGGCTACACCTTC.

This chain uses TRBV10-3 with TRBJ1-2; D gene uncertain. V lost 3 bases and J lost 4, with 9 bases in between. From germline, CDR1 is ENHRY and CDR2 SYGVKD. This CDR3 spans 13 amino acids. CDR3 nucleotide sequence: TGTGCCATCAGTGAATCGGGAATCTATGGCTACACCTTC. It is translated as CAISESGIYGYTF.

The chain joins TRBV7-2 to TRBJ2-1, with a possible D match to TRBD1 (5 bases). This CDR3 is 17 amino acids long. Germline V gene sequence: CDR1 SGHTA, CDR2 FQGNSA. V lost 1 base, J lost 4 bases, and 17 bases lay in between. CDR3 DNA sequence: TGTGCCAGCAGCTTAGGAGACAGTTTTTTGTCTTACAATGAGCAGTTCTTC. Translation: CASSLGDSFLSYNEQFF.

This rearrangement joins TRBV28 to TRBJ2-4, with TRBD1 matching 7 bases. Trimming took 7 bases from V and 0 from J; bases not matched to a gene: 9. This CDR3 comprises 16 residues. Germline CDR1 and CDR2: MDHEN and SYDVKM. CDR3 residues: CASTPGQKLAKNIQYF. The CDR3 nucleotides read TGTGCCAGCACCCCGGGACAGAAGCTAGCCAAAAACATTCAGTACTTC.

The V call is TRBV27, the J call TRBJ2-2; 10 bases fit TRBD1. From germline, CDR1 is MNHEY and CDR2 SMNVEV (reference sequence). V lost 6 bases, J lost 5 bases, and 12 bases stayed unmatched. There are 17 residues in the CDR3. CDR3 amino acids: CASRVDRGRGRTGELFF. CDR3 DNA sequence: TGTGCCAGCAGAGTCGACAGGGGGCGCGGGCGAACCGGGGAGCTGTTTTTT.

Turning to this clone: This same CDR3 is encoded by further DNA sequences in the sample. The CDR3 bases are TGTGCCAGCAGCTCACTAGGGTACGAGCAGTACGTC. Translating gives CASSSLGYEQYV. The rearrangement joins TRBV11-2 to TRBJ2-7, with TRBD2 as a possible D gene (5 bases). The V and J ends lost 4 bases and 4 bases respectively, with 8 bases between them. The CDR3 has 12 amino acids. Germline V gene sequence: CDR1 SGHAT, CDR2 FQNNGV.